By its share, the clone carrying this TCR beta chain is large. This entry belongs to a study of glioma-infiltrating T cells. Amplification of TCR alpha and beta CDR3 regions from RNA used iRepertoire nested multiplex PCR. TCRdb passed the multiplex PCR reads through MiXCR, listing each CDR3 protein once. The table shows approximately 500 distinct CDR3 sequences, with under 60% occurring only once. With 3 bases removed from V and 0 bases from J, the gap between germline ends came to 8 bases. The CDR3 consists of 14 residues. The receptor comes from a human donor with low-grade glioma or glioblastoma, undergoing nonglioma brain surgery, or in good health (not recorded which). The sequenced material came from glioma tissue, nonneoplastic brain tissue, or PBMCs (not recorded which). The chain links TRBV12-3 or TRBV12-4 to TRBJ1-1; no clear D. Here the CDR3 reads CASSFPGLNTEAFF. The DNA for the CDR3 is TGTGCCAGCAGTTTTCCGGGCTTGAACACTGAAGCTTTCTTT.